This TCR beta chain was identified in a study of shared clonotypes between healthy human individuals. Study as a whole: A couple of women and three men aged 18 to 49 served as donors.

Findings of the study overall: Among a few donors, about 5% of naive CD4 clonotypes were found in common. The study found lower generation probabilities in non-shared clonotypes than in those shared by all four donors.

CD45RO-negative, CCR7-selected cells formed the naive CD8 fraction, which excluded terminally differentiated effector memory CD45RA+ cells. With respect to this clone: The antigen remains unidentified.

This CDR3 is built from 13 residues. The germline V and J ends were trimmed by 2 bases and 9 bases, with 12 bases remaining between them. Germline-derived CDR1 and CDR2 are SGHDT and YYEEEE. Researchers ran the assay at a deep level. Measured with immunoSEQ multiplex PCR; TCRdb has only the in-frame clones, and not every one. In the table there are about 2,200,000 clones, 93% of which are singletons. What was sequenced was naive CD8+ T cells from PBMCs. This sequence was found in a man younger than 35 in good health. Some clones in this sample may be carry-over from other donors' samples. The chain employs TRBV5-6 and TRBJ2-1; no definite D call. The CDR3 DNA is TGTGCCAGCAGCTTACAGCCCGGCGTTGAGCAGTTCTTC. Its protein is CASSLQPGVEQFF.